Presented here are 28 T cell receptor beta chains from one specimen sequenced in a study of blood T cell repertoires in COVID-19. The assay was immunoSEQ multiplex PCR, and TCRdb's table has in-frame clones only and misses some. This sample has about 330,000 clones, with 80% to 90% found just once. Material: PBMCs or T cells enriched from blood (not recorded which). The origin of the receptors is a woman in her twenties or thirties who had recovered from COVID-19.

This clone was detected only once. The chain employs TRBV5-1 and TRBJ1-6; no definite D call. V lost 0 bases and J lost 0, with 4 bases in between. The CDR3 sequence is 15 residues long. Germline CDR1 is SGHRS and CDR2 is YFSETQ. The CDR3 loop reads CASSLGVSYNSPLHF. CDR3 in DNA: TGCGCCAGCAGCTTGGGCGTCTCCTATAATTCACCCCTCCACTTT.

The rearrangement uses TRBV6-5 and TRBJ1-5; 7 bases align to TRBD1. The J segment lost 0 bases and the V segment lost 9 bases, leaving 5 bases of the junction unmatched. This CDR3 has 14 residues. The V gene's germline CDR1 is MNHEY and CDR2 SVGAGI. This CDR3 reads CASTRQGSNQPQHF. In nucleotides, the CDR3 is TGTGCCAGTACAAGACAGGGTAGCAATCAGCCCCAGCATTTT.

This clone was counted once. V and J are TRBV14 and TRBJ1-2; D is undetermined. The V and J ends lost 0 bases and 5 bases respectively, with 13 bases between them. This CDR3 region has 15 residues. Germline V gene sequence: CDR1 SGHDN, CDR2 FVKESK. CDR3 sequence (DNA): TGTGCCAGCAGCCAAGAAGGGTCCGGGAATTATGGCTACACCTTC. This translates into CASSQEGSGNYGYTF.

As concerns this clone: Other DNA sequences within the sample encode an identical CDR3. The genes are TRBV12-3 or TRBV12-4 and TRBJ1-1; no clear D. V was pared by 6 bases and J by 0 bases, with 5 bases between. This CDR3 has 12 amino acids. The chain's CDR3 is CASSFMNTEAFF. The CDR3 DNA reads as TGTGCCAGCAGCTTTATGAACACTGAAGCTTTCTTT.

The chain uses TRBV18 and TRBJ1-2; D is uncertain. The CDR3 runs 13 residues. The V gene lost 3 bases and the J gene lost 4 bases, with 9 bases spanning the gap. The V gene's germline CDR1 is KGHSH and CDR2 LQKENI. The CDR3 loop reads CASSPGRGYGYTF. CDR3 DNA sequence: TGTGCCAGCTCACCCGGACGGGGCTATGGCTACACCTTC.

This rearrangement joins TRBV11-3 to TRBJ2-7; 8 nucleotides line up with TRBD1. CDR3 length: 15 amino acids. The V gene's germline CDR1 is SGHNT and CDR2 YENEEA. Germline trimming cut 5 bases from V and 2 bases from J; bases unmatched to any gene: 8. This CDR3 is CASSLGQGKAYEQYF. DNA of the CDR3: TGTGCCAGCAGCCTTGGACAGGGCAAGGCCTACGAGCAGTACTTC. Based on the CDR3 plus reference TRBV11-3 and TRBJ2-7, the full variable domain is EAGVVQSPRYKIIEKKQPVAFWCNPISGHNTLYWYLQNLGQGPELLIRYENEEAVDDSQLPKDRFSAERLKGVDSTLKIQPAELGDSAVYLCASSLGQGKAYEQYFGPGTRLTVT.

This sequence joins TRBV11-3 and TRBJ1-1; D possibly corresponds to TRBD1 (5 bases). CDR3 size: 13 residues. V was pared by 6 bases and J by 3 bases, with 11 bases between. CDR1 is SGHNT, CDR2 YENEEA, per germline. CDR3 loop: CASSLRVDTEAFF. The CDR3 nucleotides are TGTGCCAGCAGTCTCAGGGTGGACACTGAAGCTTTCTTT.

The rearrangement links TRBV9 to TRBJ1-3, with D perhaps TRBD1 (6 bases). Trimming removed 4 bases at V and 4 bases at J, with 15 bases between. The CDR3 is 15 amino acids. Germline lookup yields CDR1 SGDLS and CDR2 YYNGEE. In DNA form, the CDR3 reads TGTGCCAGCAGCCCACAACAGGGAGGGGGAAACACCATATATTTT. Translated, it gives CASSPQQGGGNTIYF.

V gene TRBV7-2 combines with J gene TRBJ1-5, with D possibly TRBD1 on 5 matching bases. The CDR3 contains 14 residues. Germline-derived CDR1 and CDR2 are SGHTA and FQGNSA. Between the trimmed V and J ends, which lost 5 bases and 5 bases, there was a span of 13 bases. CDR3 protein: CASSPGPRHQPQHF. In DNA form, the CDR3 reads TGTGCCAGCAGCCCAGGGCCCCGACATCAGCCCCAGCATTTT.

As DNA, the CDR3 is TGTGCCAGCGGCGGAGGCTACACTGAAGCTTTCTTT. Its protein product is CASGGGYTEAFF. The chain carries TRBV6-5 and TRBJ1-1; D is unclear. The CDR3 contains 12 residues. V lost 8 bases and J 3 bases, leaving 10 bases between the germline ends. CDR1 MNHEY and CDR2 SVGAGI come from the germline V gene.

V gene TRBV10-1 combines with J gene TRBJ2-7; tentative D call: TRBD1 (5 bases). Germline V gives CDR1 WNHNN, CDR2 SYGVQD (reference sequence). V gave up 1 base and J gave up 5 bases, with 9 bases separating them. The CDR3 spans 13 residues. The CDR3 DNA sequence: TGCGCCAGCAGTGAGTTGCAGGGCCACGAGCAGTACTTC. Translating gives CASSELQGHEQYF.

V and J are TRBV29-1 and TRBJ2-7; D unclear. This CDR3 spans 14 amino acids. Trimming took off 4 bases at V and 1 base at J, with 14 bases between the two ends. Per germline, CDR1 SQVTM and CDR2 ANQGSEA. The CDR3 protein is CSVVGRIGSYEQYF. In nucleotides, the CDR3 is TGCAGCGTTGTGGGCAGGATAGGATCCTACGAGCAGTACTTC.

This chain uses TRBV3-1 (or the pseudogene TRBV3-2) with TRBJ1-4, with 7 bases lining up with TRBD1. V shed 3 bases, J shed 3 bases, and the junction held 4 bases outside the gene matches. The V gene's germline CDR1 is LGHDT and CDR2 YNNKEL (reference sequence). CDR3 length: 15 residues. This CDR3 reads CASSHTGAPNEKLFF. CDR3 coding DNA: TGTGCCAGCAGCCACACAGGGGCCCCTAATGAAAAACTGTTTTTT.

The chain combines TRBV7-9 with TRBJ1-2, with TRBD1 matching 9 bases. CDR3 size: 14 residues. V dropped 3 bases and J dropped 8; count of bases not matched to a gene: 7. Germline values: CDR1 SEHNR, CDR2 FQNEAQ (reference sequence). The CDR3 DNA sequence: TGTGCCAGCAGCTTCCGTGACAGGGGGTACGGCTACACCTTC. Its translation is CASSFRDRGYGYTF.

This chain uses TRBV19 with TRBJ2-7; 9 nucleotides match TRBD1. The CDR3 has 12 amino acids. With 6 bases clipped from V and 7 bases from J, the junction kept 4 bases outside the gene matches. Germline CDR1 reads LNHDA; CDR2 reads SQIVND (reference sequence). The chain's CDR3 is CASRQGAEEQYF. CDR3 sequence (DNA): TGTGCCAGTAGACAGGGGGCTGAAGAGCAGTACTTC.

The CDR3 DNA sequence: TGTGCCATCAGTGATACAGAACCCAATGAGCAGTTCTTC. This gives the protein CAISDTEPNEQFF. The V call is TRBV10-3, the J call TRBJ2-1; no clear D. This CDR3 has 13 amino acids. Trimming left V 3 bases short and J 6 bases short, with 9 bases between. Germline lookup yields CDR1 ENHRY and CDR2 SYGVKD.

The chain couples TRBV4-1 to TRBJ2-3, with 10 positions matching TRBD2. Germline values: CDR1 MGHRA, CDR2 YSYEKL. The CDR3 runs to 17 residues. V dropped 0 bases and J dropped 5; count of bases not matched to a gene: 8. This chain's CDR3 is CASSQDPLAGVVDTQYF. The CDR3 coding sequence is TGCGCCAGCAGCCAAGACCCGCTAGCGGGGGTTGTAGATACGCAGTATTTT.

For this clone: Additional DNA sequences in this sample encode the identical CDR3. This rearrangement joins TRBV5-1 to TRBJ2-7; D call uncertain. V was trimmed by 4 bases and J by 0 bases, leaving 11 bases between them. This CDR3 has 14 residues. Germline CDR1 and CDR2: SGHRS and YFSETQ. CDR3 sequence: CASSLGGSSYEQYF. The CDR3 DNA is TGCGCCAGCAGCCTAGGTGGGTCCTCCTACGAGCAGTACTTC.

CDR3 DNA sequence: TGTGCCAGCAGTTTGACAGCAGGGCAGCCCCAGCATTTT. Its protein product is CASSLTAGQPQHF. The chain has TRBV27 and TRBJ1-5; D might be TRBD1 (5 bases). CDR1 MNHEY and CDR2 SMNVEV come from the germline V gene (reference sequence). Trimming pared 3 bases from V and 7 bases from J, leaving 10 bases between. This CDR3 has 13 residues.

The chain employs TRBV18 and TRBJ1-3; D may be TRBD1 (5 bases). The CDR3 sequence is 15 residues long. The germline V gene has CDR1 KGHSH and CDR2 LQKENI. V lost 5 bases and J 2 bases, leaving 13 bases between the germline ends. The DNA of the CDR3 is TGTGCCAGCTCATCGCAGGGTTCTGCTGGAAACACCATATATTTT. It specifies CASSSQGSAGNTIYF.

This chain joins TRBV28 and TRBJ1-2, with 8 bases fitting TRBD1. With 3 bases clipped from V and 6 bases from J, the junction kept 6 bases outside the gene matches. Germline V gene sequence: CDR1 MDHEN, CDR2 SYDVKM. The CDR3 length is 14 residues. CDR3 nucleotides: TGTGCCAGCAGTTTTGGGACAGGTCGTAATGGCTACACCTTC. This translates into CASSFGTGRNGYTF.

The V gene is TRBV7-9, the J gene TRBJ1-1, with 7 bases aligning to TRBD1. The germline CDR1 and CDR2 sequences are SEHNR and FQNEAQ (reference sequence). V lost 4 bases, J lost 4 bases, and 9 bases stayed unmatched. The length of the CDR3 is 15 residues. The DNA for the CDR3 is TGTGCCAGCAGCTCAACAGGGGTCGGGGGCACTGAAGCTTTCTTT. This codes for CASSSTGVGGTEAFF.

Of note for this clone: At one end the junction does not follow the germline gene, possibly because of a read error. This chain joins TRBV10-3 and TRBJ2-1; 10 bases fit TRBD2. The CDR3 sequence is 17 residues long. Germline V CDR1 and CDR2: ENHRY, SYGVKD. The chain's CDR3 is CAIGESSSGGTSNEQFF. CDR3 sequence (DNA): TGTGCCATCGGTGAGTCGTCTAGCGGGGGTACATCAAATGAGCAGTTCTTC.

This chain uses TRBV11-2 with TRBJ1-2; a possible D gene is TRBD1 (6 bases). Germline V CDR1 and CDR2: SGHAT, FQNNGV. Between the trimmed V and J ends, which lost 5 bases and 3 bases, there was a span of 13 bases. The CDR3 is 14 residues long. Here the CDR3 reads CASSAAQGHYGYTF. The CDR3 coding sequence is TGTGCCAGCAGCGCGGCACAGGGTCACTATGGCTACACCTTC.

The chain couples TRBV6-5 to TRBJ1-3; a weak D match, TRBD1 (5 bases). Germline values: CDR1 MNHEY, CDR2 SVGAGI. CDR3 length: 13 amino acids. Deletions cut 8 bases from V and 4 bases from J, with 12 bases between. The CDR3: CASFQGAGNTIYF. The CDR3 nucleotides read TGTGCCAGCTTCCAGGGTGCCGGAAACACCATATATTTT.

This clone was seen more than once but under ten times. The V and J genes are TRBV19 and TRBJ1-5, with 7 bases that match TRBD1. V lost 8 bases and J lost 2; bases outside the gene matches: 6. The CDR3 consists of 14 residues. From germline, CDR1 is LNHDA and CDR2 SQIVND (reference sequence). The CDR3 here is CASRDSGGNQPQHF. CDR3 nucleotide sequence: TGTGCCAGTCGGGACAGCGGTGGCAATCAGCCCCAGCATTTT.

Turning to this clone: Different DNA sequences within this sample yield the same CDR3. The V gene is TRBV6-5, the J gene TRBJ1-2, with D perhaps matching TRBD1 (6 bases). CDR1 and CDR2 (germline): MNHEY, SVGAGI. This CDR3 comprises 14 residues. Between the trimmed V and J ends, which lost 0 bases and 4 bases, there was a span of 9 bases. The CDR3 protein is CASSYSNRAYGYTF. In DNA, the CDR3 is TGTGCCAGCAGTTACTCTAACAGGGCCTATGGCTACACCTTC.

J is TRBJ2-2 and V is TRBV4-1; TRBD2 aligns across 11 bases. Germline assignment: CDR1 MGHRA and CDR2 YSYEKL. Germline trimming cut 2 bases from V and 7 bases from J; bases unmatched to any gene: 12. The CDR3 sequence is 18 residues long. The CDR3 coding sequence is TGCGCCAGCAGCCAATCGATGACTAGCGGGACGTGGGGCGGGGAGCTGTTTTTT. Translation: CASSQSMTSGTWGGELFF.